The 2 T cell receptor beta chains below were found in one sample sequenced in a study of human T cells and chemical hapten exposure. As for time point: patch test 1, 2 weeks after DPC sensitization. Treatment defined: therapeutic diphenylcyclopropenone sensitization with weekly scalp DPC. TCRdb itself ran the RACE reads through MiXCR, one entry per CDR3 protein. The sample includes approximately 400,000 distinct CDR3 sequences, roughly 5% of them seen just once. The sample in question was whole blood, obtained in connection with sensitization to the hapten diphenylcyclopropenone (DPC). The receptors shown here come from a woman aged 50 to 65 with alopecia areata. Some clones in this sample may be carry-over from other donors' samples.

The V and J genes are TRBV20-1 and TRBJ2-7; D is perhaps TRBD1 (5 bases). Germline CDR1 is DFQATT and CDR2 is SNEGSKA (reference sequence). The CDR3 covers 9 residues. V was pared by 5 bases and J by 7 bases, with 6 bases between. The CDR3 here is CSAYREQYF. The CDR3 bases are TGCAGTGCTTACAGGGAGCAGTACTTC.

There are a few counts of this clonotype. This sequence joins TRBV7-3 and TRBJ2-2; D unresolved. This CDR3 region has 14 residues. CDR1 SGHTA and CDR2 FQGTGA come from the germline V gene. The ends were cut back, 5 bases at V and 2 bases at J, with 9 bases in the middle. In DNA, the CDR3 is TGTGCCAGCAGCCGGACCAGCAACACCGGGGAGCTGTTTTTT. Amino acid sequence: CASSRTSNTGELFF.